This TCR beta chain comes out of a study of spatial heterogeneity in lung cancer. At least ten counts were recorded for this clonotype. Time point noted: sample taken at primary tumor resection. Unsorted whole RNA from tumor, nontumor lung or frozen PBMC underwent sequencing. On each TCR cDNA molecule, a unique molecular identifier was present. One entry per CDR3 protein results from TCRdb running MiXCR on the 5' RACE reads. The table shows roughly 91,000 distinct CDR3 sequences, with approximately 21% occurring only once. The CDR3 has 15 residues. The germline gives CDR1 SGHAT, CDR2 FQNNGV. Deletions cut 6 bases from V and 7 bases from J, with 16 bases between.

This sample comprised PBMCs, obtained at surgery. The origin of this receptor is a male donor with early-stage non-small cell lung cancer. The chain uses TRBV11-2 and TRBJ1-6, with D hard to call. The CDR3 DNA is TGTGCCAGCAGGGCAGTATCGGGGTACAATTCACCCCTCCACTTT. Translation gives CASRAVSGYNSPLHF.